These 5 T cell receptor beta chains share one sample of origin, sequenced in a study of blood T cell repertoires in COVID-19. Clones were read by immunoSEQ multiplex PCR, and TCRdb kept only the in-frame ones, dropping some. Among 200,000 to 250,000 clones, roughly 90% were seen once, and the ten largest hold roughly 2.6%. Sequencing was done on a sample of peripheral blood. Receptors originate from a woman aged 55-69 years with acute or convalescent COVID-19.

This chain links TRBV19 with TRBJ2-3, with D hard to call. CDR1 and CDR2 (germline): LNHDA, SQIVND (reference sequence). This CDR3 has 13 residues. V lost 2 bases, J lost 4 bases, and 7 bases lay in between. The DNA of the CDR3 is TGTGCCAGTAGTATATCGAGCGCAGATACGCAGTATTTT. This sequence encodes CASSISSADTQYF.

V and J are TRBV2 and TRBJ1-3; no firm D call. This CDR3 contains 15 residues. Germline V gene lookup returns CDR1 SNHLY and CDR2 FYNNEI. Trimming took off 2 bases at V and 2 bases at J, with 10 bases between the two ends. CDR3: CASSERHWAGNTIYF. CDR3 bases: TGTGCCAGCAGTGAAAGACACTGGGCTGGAAACACCATATATTTT. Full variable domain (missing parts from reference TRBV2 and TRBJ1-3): EPEVTQTPSHQVTQMGQEVILRCVPISNHLYFYWYRQILGQKVEFLVSFYNNEISEKSEIFDDQFSVERPDGSNFTLKIRSTKLEDSAMYFCASSERHWAGNTIYFGEGSWLTVV.

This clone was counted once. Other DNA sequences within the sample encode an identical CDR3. CDR3: CASSPGQQETQYF. CDR3 in DNA: TGTGCCAGCTCACCAGGCCAGCAAGAGACCCAGTACTTC. This sequence joins TRBV18 and TRBJ2-5; D remains ambiguous. Trimming took 2 bases from V and 2 from J, leaving 6 bases between them. The CDR3 runs to 13 residues. Germline-derived CDR1 and CDR2 are KGHSH and LQKENI.

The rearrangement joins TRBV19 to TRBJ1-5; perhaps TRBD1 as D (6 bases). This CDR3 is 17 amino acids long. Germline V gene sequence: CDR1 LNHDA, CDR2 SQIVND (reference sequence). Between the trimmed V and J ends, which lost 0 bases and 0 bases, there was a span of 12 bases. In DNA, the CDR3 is TGTGCCAGTAGTATAGATGAAACAGGGTATAGCAATCAGCCCCAGCATTTT. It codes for CASSIDETGYSNQPQHF.

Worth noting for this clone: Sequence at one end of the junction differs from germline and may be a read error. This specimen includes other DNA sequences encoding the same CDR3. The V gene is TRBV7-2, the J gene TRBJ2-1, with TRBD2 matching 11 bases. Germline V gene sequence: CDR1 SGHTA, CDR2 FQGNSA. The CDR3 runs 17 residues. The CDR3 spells CASSFRQSGTSGNEQFF. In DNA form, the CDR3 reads TGTGCCAGTAGCTTCCGACAGAGTGGGACTAGCGGCAATGAGCAGTTCTTC.